One and the same sample provided the 12 T cell receptor beta chains below, sequenced in a study of blood T cell repertoires in COVID-19. Libraries were prepared by immunoSEQ multiplex PCR; TCRdb keeps only in-frame clonotypes and omits some of them. The data hold about 280,000 clones, with roughly 85% observed a single time. The specimen was PBMCs or T cells enriched from blood (not recorded which). The receptors derive from a man in his forties or fifties who had been exposed to COVID-19.

This clone showed up many times. The chain recombines TRBV9 with TRBJ2-1; 10 bases map to TRBD2. Germline CDR1 SGDLS, CDR2 YYNGEE. This CDR3 spans 15 amino acids. J lost 5 bases, V lost 4 bases, and 6 bases had no gene match. The CDR3 sequence: CASSSGLADHNEQFF. Here the CDR3 DNA reads TGTGCCAGCAGCTCAGGACTAGCGGATCACAATGAGCAGTTCTTC.

The chain is built from TRBV2 and TRBJ2-6, with no clear D. This CDR3 region has 16 residues. V was clipped by 10 bases and J by 1 base, with 17 bases between them. The germline V gene encodes CDR1 SNHLY and CDR2 FYNNEI. As DNA, the CDR3 is TGTGCCATCAACAGAGCCATAGAGTCTGGGGCCAACGTCCTGACTTTC. It yields the protein CAINRAIESGANVLTF.

The gene calls are TRBV9 and TRBJ2-1; D perhaps matches TRBD2 (6 bases). V shed 4 bases and J shed 9 bases, with 17 bases lying between them. This CDR3 is 14 amino acids long. The germline V gene encodes CDR1 SGDLS and CDR2 YYNGEE. The CDR3 spells CASSTQTRSAEQFF. DNA of the CDR3: TGTGCCAGCAGCACACAGACTAGATCGGCTGAGCAGTTCTTC.

The chain carries TRBV24-1 and TRBJ2-6; TRBD1 matches 8 bases. Looked up from germline, CDR1 is KGHDR and CDR2 is SFDVKD. Trimming took 9 bases from V and 4 from J; bases not matched to a gene: 16. The CDR3 is 18 amino acids. In DNA, the CDR3 is TGTGCCACCCTCCAGGGGGCGCCGCTCGGAGGAGGGGCCAACGTCCTGACTTTC. This codes for CATLQGAPLGGGANVLTF.

The J gene is TRBJ2-1, the V gene TRBV9, with TRBD2 matching over 8 bases. Germline trimming cut 1 base from V and 8 bases from J; bases unmatched to any gene: 8. CDR1 is SGDLS and CDR2 is YYNGEE in the germline V gene. The CDR3 spans 15 residues. CDR3 coding DNA: TGTGCCAGCAGCGTATTAACTAGCGGAATGGATGAGCAGTTCTTC. The encoded protein is CASSVLTSGMDEQFF.

V and J are TRBV24-1 and TRBJ2-1, with 7 bases identical to TRBD2. CDR1 KGHDR and CDR2 SFDVKD come from the germline V gene. The CDR3 spans 14 residues. V gave up 9 bases and J gave up 4 bases; unmatched junction bases: 8. CDR3 protein: CATSPSGNYNEQFF. CDR3 in DNA: TGTGCCACCTCCCCTAGCGGAAATTACAATGAGCAGTTCTTC.

The genes are TRBV3-1 (or the pseudogene TRBV3-2) and TRBJ1-1; no firm D call. With 1 base removed from V and 0 bases from J, the gap between germline ends came to 6 bases. The CDR3 spans 14 residues. Looked up from germline, CDR1 is LGHDT and CDR2 is YNNKEL (reference sequence). The CDR3 reads CASSQVGVNTEAFF. DNA for the CDR3: TGTGCCAGCAGCCAAGTCGGGGTGAACACTGAAGCTTTCTTT.

The chain recombines TRBV11-2 with TRBJ2-1; possible D gene TRBD1, 6 bases. CDR1 and CDR2 (germline): SGHAT, FQNNGV. The CDR3 totals 13 residues. The V end was cut by 11 bases, the J end by 7 bases, with 18 bases between. The CDR3 region has the DNA TGTGCCTCAGGGGTGGGGGAGTGGAATGAGCAGTTCTTC. It yields the protein CASGVGEWNEQFF.

This rearrangement joins TRBV30 to TRBJ1-4, with D possibly TRBD1 on 5 matching bases. Germline V lookup: CDR1 GTSNPN, CDR2 SVGIG (reference sequence). This CDR3 contains 16 residues. Trimming took 4 bases from V and 3 from J, leaving 18 bases between them. The DNA of the CDR3 is TGTGCCTGGATGGTGTGGGGCGGGACGCCTAATGAAAAACTGTTTTTT. Amino acid sequence: CAWMVWGGTPNEKLFF.

The chain links TRBV25-1 to TRBJ2-5; D not resolved. V was pared by 8 bases and J by 4 bases, with 14 bases between. Looked up from germline, CDR1 is MGHDK and CDR2 is SYGVNS. This CDR3 comprises 13 residues. The CDR3 is CASRVGSLETQYF. CDR3 sequence (DNA): TGTGCCAGCCGGGTCGGCTCCTTAGAGACCCAGTACTTC.

This chain links TRBV2 with TRBJ2-5, with 7 bases lining up with TRBD1. The V gene end was trimmed by 2 bases and the J gene end by 4 bases; junction bases not matched to a gene: 4. CDR3 length equals 14 residues. CDR1 is SNHLY, CDR2 FYNNEI, per germline. The CDR3 DNA is TGTGCCAGCAGTGAATGGGCAGGGGGAGAGACCCAGTACTTC. Protein sequence: CASSEWAGGETQYF.

The rearrangement links TRBV25-1 to TRBJ1-5, with D maybe TRBD1 (5 bases). Germline loops: CDR1 MGHDK, CDR2 SYGVNS. Trimming pared 3 bases from V and 5 bases from J, leaving 11 bases between. The CDR3 is 14 residues long. The DNA for the CDR3 is TGTGCCAGCAGTGAGGGCAGGGTGGATCAGCCCCAGCATTTT. Amino acids: CASSEGRVDQPQHF. The full variable domain, completed using reference TRBV25-1 and TRBJ1-5, is EADIYQTPRYLVIGTGKKITLECSQTMGHDKMYWYQQDPGMELHLIHYSYGVNSTEKGDLSSESTVSRIRTEHFPLTLESARPSHTSQYLCASSEGRVDQPQHFGDGTRLSIL.